What follows are 15 T cell receptor beta chains derived from one specimen sequenced in a study of beta chain features in type 1 diabetes. The isolated RNA, all of it, was reverse transcribed, so expressed TCRB transcripts were what got sequenced. TCRdb's copy holds only in-frame clones and misses some; the assay was immunoSEQ multiplex PCR. The data contain about 930,000 clones, about 17% of them singletons. What was sequenced was naive CD4+ T cells from blood. The receptors were gathered from a woman aged 18-29 years in good health.

This clone was counted ten times or more. V usage is TRBV14 and J usage is TRBJ2-1; 10 nucleotides match TRBD2. Germline values: CDR1 SGHDN, CDR2 FVKESK. V shed 7 bases, J shed 8 bases, and the junction held 11 bases outside the gene matches. The CDR3 totals 15 residues. CDR3 in DNA: TGTGCCAGCAACTTAGCGGGAGGCCCCCCGGATGAGCAGTTCTTC. The encoded protein is CASNLAGGPPDEQFF.

A few counts support this clone. The chain carries TRBV2 and TRBJ2-7; TRBD2 matches at 14 bases. The CDR3 covers 15 residues. CDR1 is SNHLY and CDR2 is FYNNEI in the germline V gene. The V and J ends lost 5 bases and 10 bases, in that order; junction bases with no gene match: 10. DNA of the CDR3: TGTGCCAGCAGTCTCGGGACTAGCGGGAGAGTCTTTCAGTACTTC. Protein: CASSLGTSGRVFQYF. Drawing the rest from reference TRBV2 and TRBJ2-7, the complete variable domain is EPEVTQTPSHQVTQMGQEVILRCVPISNHLYFYWYRQILGQKVEFLVSFYNNEISEKSEIFDDQFSVERPDGSNFTLKIRSTKLEDSAMYFCASSLGTSGRVFQYFGPGTRLTVT.

There are a few counts of this clone. This chain connects TRBV7-2 to TRBJ2-1, with 7 bases that match TRBD2. Germline V gives CDR1 SGHTA, CDR2 FQGNSA. The CDR3 totals 15 residues. V was pared by 0 bases and J by 4 bases, with 3 bases of the junction left unmatched. The CDR3 DNA is TGTGCCAGCAGCTTAGCGCCGGGAGGTTACAATGAGCAGTTCTTC. Translation gives CASSLAPGGYNEQFF.

In DNA, the CDR3 is TGTGCCAGCAGTTATGGGCGGGGATCGAATGAGCAGTTCTTC. This sequence encodes CASSYGRGSNEQFF. The chain couples TRBV6-6 to TRBJ2-1; D is possibly TRBD2 (6 bases). V lost 3 bases, J lost 7 bases, and 13 bases lay in between. The CDR3 runs to 14 residues. Germline loops: CDR1 MNHNY, CDR2 SVGAGI (reference sequence).

About this clone itself: Additional DNA sequences in this sample encode the identical CDR3. This chain uses TRBV4-3 with TRBJ2-1; no firm D call. Germline assignment: CDR1 LGHNA and CDR2 YSLEER. The CDR3 has 15 residues. Trimming cost V 0 bases and J 4 bases, with 10 bases left between them. The CDR3: CASSQEGQPYNEQFF. DNA of the CDR3: TGCGCCAGCAGCCAAGAAGGGCAGCCTTACAATGAGCAGTTCTTC.

The chain combines TRBV5-1 with TRBJ2-6; D is unresolved. This CDR3 contains 19 residues. The germline CDR1 and CDR2 sequences are SGHRS and YFSETQ. The germline V and J ends were trimmed by 0 bases and 1 base, with 17 bases remaining between them. CDR3 loop: CASSLVPVQATSGANVLTF. CDR3 nucleotides: TGCGCCAGCAGCTTGGTCCCAGTCCAAGCTACTTCTGGGGCCAACGTCCTGACTTTC.

This clone was observed a handful of times. The rearrangement links TRBV2 to TRBJ2-3; TRBD2 matches at 7 bases. CDR1 and CDR2 (germline): SNHLY, FYNNEI. With 3 bases clipped from V and 0 bases from J, the junction kept 9 bases outside the gene matches. CDR3 size: 17 residues. CDR3 bases: TGTGCCAGCAGTGATCAGCGGGGAACGCTTAGCACAGATACGCAGTATTTT. It encodes CASSDQRGTLSTDTQYF.

V usage is TRBV10-3 and J usage is TRBJ1-2; D remains unclear. CDR1 and CDR2 (germline): ENHRY, SYGVKD. The CDR3 has 15 residues. Trimming removed 3 bases at V and 7 bases at J, with 18 bases between. In DNA, the CDR3 is TGTGCCATCAGTGACATGGACTCTACGTCGGGTGGCTACACCTTC. This encodes CAISDMDSTSGGYTF.

This clone was seen only a few times. The chain joins TRBV5-1 to TRBJ2-2; 8 bases are shared with TRBD1. Germline lookup yields CDR1 SGHRS and CDR2 YFSETQ. Trimming cost V 4 bases and J 4 bases; bases outside gene matches: 9. This CDR3 spans 16 amino acids. CDR3 protein: CASSSHRQGSTGELFF. The DNA of the CDR3 is TGCGCCAGCAGCAGCCACCGACAGGGGTCCACCGGGGAGCTGTTTTTT.

This clone has just a few counts. This chain uses TRBV7-2 with TRBJ2-3; 7 positions match TRBD1. CDR1 is SGHTA, CDR2 FQGNSA, per germline. Germline trimming cut 5 bases from V and 2 bases from J; bases unmatched to any gene: 4. This CDR3 region has 14 residues. In DNA, the CDR3 is TGTGCCAGCAGCCCGGGACAGTACACAGATACGCAGTATTTT. This gives the protein CASSPGQYTDTQYF.

A few counts support this clone. The rearrangement joins TRBV7-3 to TRBJ2-7; 13 bases are a match to TRBD2. Losses at the gene ends were 0 bases for V and 4 bases for J; bases not matched to a gene: 3. The germline V gene has CDR1 SGHTA and CDR2 FQGTGA. This CDR3 contains 16 residues. CDR3 coding DNA: TGTGCCAGCAGCTTAACAGGGACTAGCGGGAAGTACGAGCAGTACTTC. This gives the protein CASSLTGTSGKYEQYF.

V usage is TRBV7-8 and J usage is TRBJ2-3, with 11 positions matching TRBD2. CDR1 is SGHVS, CDR2 FQNEAQ, per germline. The CDR3 spans 18 residues. V gave up 5 bases and J gave up 7 bases; unmatched junction bases: 17. The CDR3 nucleotides are TGTGCCAGCAGCACAGGGGCTAGCGGGGGGCACGGACTGTATACGCAGTATTTT. It codes for CASSTGASGGHGLYTQYF.

This clone was picked up a small number of times. The chain couples TRBV7-2 to TRBJ1-2; D gene uncertain. This CDR3 region has 15 residues. CDR1 SGHTA and CDR2 FQGNSA come from the germline V gene. The V end was cut by 0 bases, the J end by 0 bases, with 8 bases between. Written as DNA, the CDR3 is TGTGCCAGCAGCTTAGCGGCAGACCCTAACTATGGCTACACCTTC. Protein product: CASSLAADPNYGYTF.

The chain's CDR3 is CASSLQGYEQYF. DNA for the CDR3: TGTGCCAGCAGCTTACAGGGGTACGAGCAGTACTTC. The chain joins TRBV7-2 to TRBJ2-5, with D maybe TRBD1 (6 bases). The J call may not be correct, given that the DNA end is closer to TRBJ2-7. This CDR3 is built from 12 residues. Germline assignment: CDR1 SGHTA and CDR2 FQGNSA.

In this sample, this clone turned up a few times. J is TRBJ2-1 and V is TRBV14; the D is unclear. The CDR3 length is 13 residues. With 4 bases removed from V and 9 bases from J, the gap between germline ends came to 13 bases. Germline values: CDR1 SGHDN, CDR2 FVKESK. CDR3 loop: CASSPQAGGEQFF. CDR3 bases: TGTGCCAGCAGCCCCCAGGCAGGCGGTGAGCAGTTCTTC.